Only one count was recorded for the clone carrying this T cell receptor beta chain. Its antigen is still unknown. This table comes from immunoSEQ multiplex PCR, and its TCRdb copy is limited to in-frame clones, with some not included. The table lists some 96,000 clones, roughly 84% of them singletons. This specimen comes from a study of T cell responses to AZD1222 COVID-19 vaccine. Study at large: Researchers grouped second doses given at about 4 or about 12 weeks into one pool. Study-level results: Two AZD1222 doses significantly raised spike-specific TCR breadth and depth over controls.

The CDR3 consists of 14 residues. Trimming took off 6 bases at V and 3 bases at J, with 13 bases between the two ends. The V gene's germline CDR1 is SEHNR and CDR2 FQNEAQ (reference sequence). This sequence originates from an adult in good health. Sequencing used peripheral blood, obtained on day 0 of AZD1222 vaccination. V and J are TRBV7-9 and TRBJ2-3, with D tentatively TRBD1 (6 bases). In DNA form, the CDR3 reads TGTGCCAGCAGGGACACAGGGACGACAGATACGCAGTATTTT. Translating it yields CASRDTGTTDTQYF.